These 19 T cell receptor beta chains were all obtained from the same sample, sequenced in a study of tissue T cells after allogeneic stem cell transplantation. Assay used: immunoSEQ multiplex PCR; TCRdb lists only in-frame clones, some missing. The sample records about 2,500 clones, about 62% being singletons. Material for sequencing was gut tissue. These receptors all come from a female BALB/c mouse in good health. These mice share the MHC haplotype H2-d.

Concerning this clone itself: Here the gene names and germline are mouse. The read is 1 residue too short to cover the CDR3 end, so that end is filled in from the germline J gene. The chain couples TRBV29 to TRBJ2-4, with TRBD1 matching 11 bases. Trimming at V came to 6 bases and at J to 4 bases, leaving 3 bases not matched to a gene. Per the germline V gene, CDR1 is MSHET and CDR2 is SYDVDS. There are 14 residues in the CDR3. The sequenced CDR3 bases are TGTGCTAGCAGCCCGGGACAGGGGGAAAACACCTTGTAC. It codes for CASSPGQGENTLY. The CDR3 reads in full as CASSPGQGENTLYF.

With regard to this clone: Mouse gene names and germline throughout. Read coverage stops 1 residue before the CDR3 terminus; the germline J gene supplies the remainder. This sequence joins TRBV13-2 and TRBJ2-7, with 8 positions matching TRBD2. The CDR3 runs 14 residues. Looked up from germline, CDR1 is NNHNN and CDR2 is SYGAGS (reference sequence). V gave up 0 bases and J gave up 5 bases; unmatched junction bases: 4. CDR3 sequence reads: CASGDAGGRDEQYF. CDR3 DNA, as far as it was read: TGTGCCAGCGGTGATGCGGGGGGGCGCGATGAACAGTAC.

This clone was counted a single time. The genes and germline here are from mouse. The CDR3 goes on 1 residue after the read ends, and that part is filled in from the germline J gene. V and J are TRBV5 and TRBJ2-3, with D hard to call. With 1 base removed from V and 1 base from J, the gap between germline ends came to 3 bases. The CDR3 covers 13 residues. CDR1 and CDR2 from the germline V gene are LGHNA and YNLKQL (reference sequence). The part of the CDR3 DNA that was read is TGTGCCAGCAGCCAAGGGGGTGCAGAAACGCTGTAT. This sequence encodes CASSQGGAETLY. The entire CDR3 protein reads CASSQGGAETLYF.

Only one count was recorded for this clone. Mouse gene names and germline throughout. CDR3: CASGGPGGNTGQLYF. The part of the CDR3 DNA that was read is TGTGCCAGCGGTGGGCCTGGGGGTAACACCGGGCAGCTCTAC. V gene TRBV13-2 combines with J gene TRBJ2-2; 7 nucleotides match TRBD2. The read ends 1 residue shy of where the CDR3 ends; the end is completed using the germline J gene. The J segment lost 2 bases and the V segment lost 3 bases, leaving 4 bases of the junction unmatched. This CDR3 has 15 amino acids. Germline CDR1 is NNHNN and CDR2 is SYGAGS (reference sequence).

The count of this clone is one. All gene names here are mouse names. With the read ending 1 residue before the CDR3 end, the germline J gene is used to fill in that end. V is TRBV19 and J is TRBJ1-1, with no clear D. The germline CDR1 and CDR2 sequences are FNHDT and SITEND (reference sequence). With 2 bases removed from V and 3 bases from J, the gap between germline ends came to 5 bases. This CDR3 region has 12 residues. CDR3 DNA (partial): TGTGCCAGCAGTATGGCGGACACAGAAGTCTTC. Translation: CASSMADTEVF. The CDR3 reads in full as CASSMADTEVFF.

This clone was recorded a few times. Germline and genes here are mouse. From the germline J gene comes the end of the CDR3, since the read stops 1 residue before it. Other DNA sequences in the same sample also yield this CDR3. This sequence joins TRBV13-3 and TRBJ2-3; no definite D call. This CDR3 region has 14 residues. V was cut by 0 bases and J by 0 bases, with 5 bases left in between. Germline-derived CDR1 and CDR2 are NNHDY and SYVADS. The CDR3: CASSDDRSAETLYF. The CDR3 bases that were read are TGTGCCAGCAGTGATGACCGTAGTGCAGAAACGCTGTAT.

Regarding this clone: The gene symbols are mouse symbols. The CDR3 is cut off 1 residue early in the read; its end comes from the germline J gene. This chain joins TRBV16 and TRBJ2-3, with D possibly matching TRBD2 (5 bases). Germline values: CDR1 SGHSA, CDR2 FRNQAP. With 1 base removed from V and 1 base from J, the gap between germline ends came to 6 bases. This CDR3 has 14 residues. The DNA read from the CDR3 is TGTGCAAGCAGCTTAGCCTGGGGTGCAGAAACGCTGTAT. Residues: CASSLAWGAETLY. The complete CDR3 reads CASSLAWGAETLYF. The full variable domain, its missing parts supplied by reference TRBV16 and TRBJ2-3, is NAGVIQTPRHKVTGKGQEATLWCEPISGHSAVFWYRQTIVQGLEFLTYFRNQAPIDDSGMPKERFSAQMPNQSHSTLKIQSTQPQDSAVYLCASSLAWGAETLYFGSGTRLTVL.

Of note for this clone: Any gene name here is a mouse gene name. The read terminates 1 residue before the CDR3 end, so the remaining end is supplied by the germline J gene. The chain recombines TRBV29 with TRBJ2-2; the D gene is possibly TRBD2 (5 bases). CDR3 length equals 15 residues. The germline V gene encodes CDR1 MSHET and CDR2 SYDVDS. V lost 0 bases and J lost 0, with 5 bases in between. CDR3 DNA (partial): TGTGCTAGCAGTTTATCCTGGGCAAACACCGGGCAGCTCTAC. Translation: CASSLSWANTGQLY. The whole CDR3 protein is CASSLSWANTGQLYF. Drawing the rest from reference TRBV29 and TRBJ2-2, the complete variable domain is DMKVTQMPRYLIKRMGENVLLECGQDMSHETMYWYRQDPGLGLQLIYISYDVDSNSEGDIPKGYRVSRKKREHFSLILDSAKTNQTSVYFCASSLSWANTGQLYFGEGSKLTVL.

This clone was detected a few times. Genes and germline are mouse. The sequenced CDR3 bases are TGCACCTGCAGTGCAGATAGGGGAGCAAACTCCGACTACACC. Translated, it gives CTCSADRGANSDYT. The whole CDR3 sequence reads CTCSADRGANSDYTF. The J gene is TRBJ1-2, the V gene TRBV1, with a weak D call TRBD1 (5 bases). The read is 1 residue too short to cover the CDR3 end, so that end is filled in from the germline J gene. The germline V and J ends were trimmed by 0 bases and 0 bases, with 8 bases remaining between them. The germline gives CDR1 NSQYPW, CDR2 LRSPGD (reference sequence). The CDR3 consists of 15 residues.

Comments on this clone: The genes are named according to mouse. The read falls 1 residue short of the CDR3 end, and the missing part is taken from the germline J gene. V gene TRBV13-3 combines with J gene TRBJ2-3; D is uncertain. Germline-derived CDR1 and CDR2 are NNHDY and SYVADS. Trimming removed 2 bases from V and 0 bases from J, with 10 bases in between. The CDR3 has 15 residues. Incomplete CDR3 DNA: TGTGCCAGCAGTGAGGAAAGGGCTAGTGCAGAAACGCTGTAT. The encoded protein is CASSEERASAETLY. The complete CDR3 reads CASSEERASAETLYF.

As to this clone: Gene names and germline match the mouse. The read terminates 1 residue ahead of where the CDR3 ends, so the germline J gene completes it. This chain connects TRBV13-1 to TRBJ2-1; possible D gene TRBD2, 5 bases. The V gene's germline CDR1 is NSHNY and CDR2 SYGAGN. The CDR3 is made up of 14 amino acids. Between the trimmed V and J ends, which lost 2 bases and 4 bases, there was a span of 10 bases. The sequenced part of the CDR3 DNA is TGTGCCAGCAGTGAAACTGGCCGATATGCTGAGCAGTTC. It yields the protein CASSETGRYAEQF. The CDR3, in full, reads CASSETGRYAEQFF.

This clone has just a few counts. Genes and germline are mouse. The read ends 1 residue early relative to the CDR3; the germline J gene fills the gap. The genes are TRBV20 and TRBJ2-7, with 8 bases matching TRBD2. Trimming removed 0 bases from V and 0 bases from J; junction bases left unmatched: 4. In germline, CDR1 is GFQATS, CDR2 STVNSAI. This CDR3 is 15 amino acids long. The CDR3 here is CGAREGGALSYEQYF. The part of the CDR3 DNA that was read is TGTGGTGCTAGGGAGGGGGGGGCCCTCTCCTATGAACAGTAC. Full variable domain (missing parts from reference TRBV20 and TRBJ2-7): GALVYQYPRRTICKSGTSMRMECQAVGFQATSVAWYRQSPQKTFELIALSTVNSAIKYEQNFTQEKFPISHPNLSFSSMTVLNAYLEDRGLYLCGAREGGALSYEQYFGPGTRLTVL.

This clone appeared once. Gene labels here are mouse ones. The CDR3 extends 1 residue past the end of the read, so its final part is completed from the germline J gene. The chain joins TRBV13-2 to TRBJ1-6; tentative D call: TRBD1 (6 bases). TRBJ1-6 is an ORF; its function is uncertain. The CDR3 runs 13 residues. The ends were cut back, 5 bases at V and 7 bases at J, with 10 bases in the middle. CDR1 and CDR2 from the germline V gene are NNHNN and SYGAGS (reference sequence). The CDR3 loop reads CASGRGINSPLYF. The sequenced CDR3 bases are TGTGCCAGCGGGAGGGGGATCAATTCGCCCCTCTAC.

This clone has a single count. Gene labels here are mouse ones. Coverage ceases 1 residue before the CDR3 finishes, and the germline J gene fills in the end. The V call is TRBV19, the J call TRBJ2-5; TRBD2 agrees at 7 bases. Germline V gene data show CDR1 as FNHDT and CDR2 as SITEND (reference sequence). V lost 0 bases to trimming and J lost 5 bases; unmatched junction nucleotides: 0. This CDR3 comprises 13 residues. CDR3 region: CASSIVGGDTQYF. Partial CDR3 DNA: TGTGCCAGCAGTATAGTGGGGGGAGACACCCAGTAC. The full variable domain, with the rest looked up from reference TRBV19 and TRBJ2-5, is GGIITQTPKFLIGQEGQKLTLKCQQNFNHDTMYWYRQDSGKGLRLIYYSITENDLQKGDLSEGYDASREKKSSFSLTVTSAQKNEMAVFLCASSIVGGDTQYFGPGTRLLVL.

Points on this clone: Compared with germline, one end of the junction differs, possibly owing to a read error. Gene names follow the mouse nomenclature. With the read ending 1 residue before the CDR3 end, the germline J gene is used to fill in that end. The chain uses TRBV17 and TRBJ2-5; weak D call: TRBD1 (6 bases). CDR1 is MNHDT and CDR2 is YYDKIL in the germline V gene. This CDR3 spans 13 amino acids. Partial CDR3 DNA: TGTGCTAGCGGTAGAGGACAGCAAGACACCCAGTAC. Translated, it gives CASGRGQQDTQY. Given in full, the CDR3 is CASGRGQQDTQYF.

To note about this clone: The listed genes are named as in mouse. The CDR3 sequence is CASNEGGNNYAEQFF. CDR3 DNA (partial): TGTGCCAGCAATGAAGGGGGGAATAACTATGCTGAGCAGTTC. The chain links TRBV13-3 to TRBJ2-1; D assignment may be TRBD1 or TRBD2 (6 bases each). Read data end 1 residue before the CDR3 end; the end is taken from the germline J gene. Looked up from germline, CDR1 is NNHDY and CDR2 is SYVADS. V was trimmed by 6 bases and J by 0 bases, leaving 13 bases between them. This CDR3 spans 15 amino acids.

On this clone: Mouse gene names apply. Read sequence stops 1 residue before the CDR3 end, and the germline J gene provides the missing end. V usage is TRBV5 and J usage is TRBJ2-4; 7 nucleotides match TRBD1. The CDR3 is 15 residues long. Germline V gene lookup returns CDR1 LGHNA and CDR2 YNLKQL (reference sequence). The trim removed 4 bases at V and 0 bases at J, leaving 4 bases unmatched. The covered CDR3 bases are TGTGCCAGCAGCCGGACAGGAGGGAGTCAAAACACCTTGTAC. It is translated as CASSRTGGSQNTLY. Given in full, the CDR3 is CASSRTGGSQNTLYF.

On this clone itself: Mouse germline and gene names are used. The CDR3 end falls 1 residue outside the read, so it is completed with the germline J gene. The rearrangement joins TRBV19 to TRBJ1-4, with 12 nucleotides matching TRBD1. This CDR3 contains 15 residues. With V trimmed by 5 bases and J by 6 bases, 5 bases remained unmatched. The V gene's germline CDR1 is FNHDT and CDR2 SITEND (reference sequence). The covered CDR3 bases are TGTGCCAGCAGCACCGGGACAGGGGGCCACGAAAGATTATTT. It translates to CASSTGTGGHERLF. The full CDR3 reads CASSTGTGGHERLFF.

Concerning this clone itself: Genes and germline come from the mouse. The chain's CDR3 is CASSQEGAPLF. The CDR3 DNA, read in part, is TGTGCCAGCAGCCAAGAGGGGGCTCCGCTT. V gene TRBV2 combines with J gene TRBJ1-5; D unresolved. The CDR3 end falls 1 residue outside the read, so it is completed with the germline J gene. Germline CDR1 is LGHNA and CDR2 is YSYQKL. V gave up 0 bases and J gave up 9 bases, with 3 bases separating them. The CDR3 extends over 11 amino acids.